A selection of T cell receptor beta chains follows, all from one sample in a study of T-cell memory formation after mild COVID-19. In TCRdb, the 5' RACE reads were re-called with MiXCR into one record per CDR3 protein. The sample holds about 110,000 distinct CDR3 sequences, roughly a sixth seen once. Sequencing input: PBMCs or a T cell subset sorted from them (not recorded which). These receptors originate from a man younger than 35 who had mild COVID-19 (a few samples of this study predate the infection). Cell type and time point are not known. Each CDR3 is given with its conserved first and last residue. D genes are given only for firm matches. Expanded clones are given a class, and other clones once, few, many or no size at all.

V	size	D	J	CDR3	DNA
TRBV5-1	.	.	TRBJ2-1	CASSLDRDRHNEQFF	TGCGCCAGCAGCTTGGACAGGGACCGACACAATGAGCAGTTCTTC
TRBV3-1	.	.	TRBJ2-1	CASSQDPGSNEQFF	TGTGCCAGCAGCCAAGATCCGGGCTCGAATGAGCAGTTCTTC
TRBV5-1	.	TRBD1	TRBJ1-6	CASSLGGTGERSPLHF	TGCGCCAGCAGCTTGGGGGGGACAGGGGAACGGTCACCCCTCCACTTT
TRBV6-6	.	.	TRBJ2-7	CASSIGGLTYEQYF	TGTGCCAGCAGCATCGGGGGACTTACCTACGAGCAGTACTTC
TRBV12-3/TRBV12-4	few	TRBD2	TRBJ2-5	CASSRGGPETQYF	TGTGCCAGCAGCCGGGGGGGGCCAGAGACCCAGTACTTC
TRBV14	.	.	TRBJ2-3	CASSQWGSDADTQYF	TGTGCCAGCAGCCAATGGGGTAGTGACGCAGATACGCAGTATTTT
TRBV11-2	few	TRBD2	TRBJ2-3	CASSSRAGGPVRYTQYF	TGTGCCAGCAGCTCGAGGGCGGGGGGGCCCGTTCGCTATACGCAGTATTTT
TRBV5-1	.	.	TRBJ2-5	CASTLSGASETQYF	TGCGCCAGCACCCTTTCGGGGGCGTCAGAGACCCAGTACTTC
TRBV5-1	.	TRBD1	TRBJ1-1	CASNFRTGENTEAFF	TGCGCCAGCAACTTTAGGACAGGGGAGAACACTGAAGCTTTCTTT
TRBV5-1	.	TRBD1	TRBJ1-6	CASSSDRGNSPLHF	TGCGCCAGCAGCTCCGACAGGGGTAATTCACCCCTCCACTTT
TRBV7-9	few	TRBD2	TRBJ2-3	CASSSQGLAVAGDTQYF	TGTGCCAGCAGCTCCCAGGGACTAGCGGTGGCAGGGGATACGCAGTATTTT
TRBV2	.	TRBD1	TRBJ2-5	CASSVGQGVRSETQYF	TGTGCCAGCAGTGTTGGGCAGGGGGTAAGGTCCGAGACCCAGTACTTC
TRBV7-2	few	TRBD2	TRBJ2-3	CASSSGTSGALDTQYF	TGTGCCAGCAGCTCCGGGACTAGCGGGGCGCTGGATACGCAGTATTTT
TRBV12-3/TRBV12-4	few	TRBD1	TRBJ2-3	CATQGEADTQYF	TGTGCCACCCAGGGGGAAGCAGATACGCAGTATTTT
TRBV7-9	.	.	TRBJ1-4	CASSFRASGEKLFF	TGTGCCAGCAGCTTCAGGGCGTCGGGTGAAAAACTGTTTTTT
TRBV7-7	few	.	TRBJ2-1	CASSAGPHNEQFF	TGTGCCAGCAGCGCGGGCCCCCACAATGAGCAGTTCTTC
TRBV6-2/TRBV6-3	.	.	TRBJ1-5	CASRRRGIREQPQHF	TGTGCCAGCAGACGGCGGGGAATTCGAGAACAGCCCCAGCATTTT
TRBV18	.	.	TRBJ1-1	CASSARDEAFF	TGTGCCAGCTCAGCCAGAGACGAAGCTTTCTTT
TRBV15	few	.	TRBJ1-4	CATSRDPPKEKLFF	TGTGCCACCAGCAGAGATCCTCCCAAGGAAAAACTGTTTTTT
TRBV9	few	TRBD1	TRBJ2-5	CASSRQGLRGETQYF	TGTGCCAGCAGCAGACAGGGGTTGCGAGGAGAGACCCAGTACTTC
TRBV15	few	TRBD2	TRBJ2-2	CATSRDRTGGRSGELFF	TGTGCCACCAGCAGAGATCGTACGGGGGGGCGTAGCGGGGAGCTGTTTTTT
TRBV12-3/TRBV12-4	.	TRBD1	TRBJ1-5	CASSVRQGSGQPQHF	TGTGCCAGCAGTGTAAGACAGGGATCTGGTCAGCCCCAGCATTTT
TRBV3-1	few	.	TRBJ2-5	CASSVTRFGETQYF	TGTGCCAGCAGCGTTACGCGTTTCGGGGAGACCCAGTACTTC
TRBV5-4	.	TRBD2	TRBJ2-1	CASSRGLAGEGNEQFF	TGTGCCAGCAGCCGTGGACTAGCGGGGGAAGGCAATGAGCAGTTCTTC
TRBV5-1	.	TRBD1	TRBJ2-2	CASSFQGENTGELFF	TGCGCCAGCAGCTTTCAGGGGGAGAACACCGGGGAGCTGTTTTTT
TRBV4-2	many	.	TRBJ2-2	CASSQERTAYRTGELFF	TGTGCCAGCAGCCAAGAGCGGACAGCTTACAGGACCGGGGAGCTGTTTTTT
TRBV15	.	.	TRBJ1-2	CATSRGAGGESYGYTF	TGTGCCACCAGCAGAGGGGCAGGAGGAGAGTCCTATGGCTACACCTTC
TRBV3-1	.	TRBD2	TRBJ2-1	CASSRDSGGPSNEQFF	TGTGCCAGCAGCCGGGATAGCGGGGGGCCATCCAATGAGCAGTTCTTC
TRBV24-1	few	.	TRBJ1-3	CATSDLAEPPGNTIYF	TGTGCCACCAGTGATTTGGCAGAACCTCCTGGAAACACCATATATTTT
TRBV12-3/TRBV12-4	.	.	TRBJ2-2	CASRKQGGGNTGELFF	TGTGCCAGCAGGAAACAGGGCGGTGGGAACACCGGGGAGCTGTTTTTT
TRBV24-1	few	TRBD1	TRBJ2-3	CATTTGTGTTDTQYF	TGTGCCACCACCACCGGGACAGGGACCACAGATACGCAGTATTTT
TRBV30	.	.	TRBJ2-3	CAWSTGGADTQYF	TGTGCCTGGAGCACCGGGGGAGCAGATACGCAGTATTTT
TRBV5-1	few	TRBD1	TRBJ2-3	CASSPPGTGGTVSQYF	TGCGCCAGCAGCCCCCCCGGGACAGGAGGTACGGTTTCGCAGTATTTT
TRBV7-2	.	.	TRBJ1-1	CASTGQRNTEAFF	TGTGCCAGCACTGGACAGAGGAACACTGAAGCTTTCTTT